Each of the 18 T cell receptor beta chains below was sequenced from the same sample in a study of OX40 agonist ivuxolimab in advanced cancers. The method was immunoSEQ multiplex PCR; TCRdb's version includes in-frame clones alone and lacks a portion of them. This table has around 34,000 clones, about 82% appearing once. The material sequenced was CD4+ or CD8+ T cells sorted from blood, taken in a trial of the OX40 agonist ivuxolimab. All receptors derive from an adult with an advanced solid tumor such as melanoma, head and neck, liver or kidney cancer.

This clone was seen a few times. The V gene is TRBV7-8, the J gene TRBJ2-1; TRBD2 matches at 9 bases. Trimming took 5 bases from V and 1 from J; bases not matched to a gene: 9. The CDR3 spans 17 residues. Per germline, CDR1 SGHVS and CDR2 FQNEAQ. The CDR3 here is CASSTPRTSASYNEQFF. For the CDR3, the DNA is TGTGCCAGCAGCACCCCGAGGACTAGCGCTTCCTACAATGAGCAGTTCTTC.

The V and J genes are TRBV14 and TRBJ1-1, with 10 bases identical to TRBD1. With V trimmed by 5 bases and J by 0 bases, 12 bases remained unmatched. The germline V gene encodes CDR1 SGHDN and CDR2 FVKESK. The CDR3 has 18 residues. Here the CDR3 DNA reads TGTGCCAGCAGCACACAGACAGGGGGCGACTTCATGAACACTGAAGCTTTCTTT. Protein: CASSTQTGGDFMNTEAFF.

The genes are TRBV5-4 and TRBJ2-3; TRBD1 matches at 8 bases. Germline CDR1 is SGHNT and CDR2 is YYREEE (reference sequence). The junction had 5 bases not matched to a gene; V was cut back by 4 bases and J by 4 bases. The CDR3 extends over 14 amino acids. This chain's CDR3 is CASSNRGVADTQYF. CDR3 nucleotide sequence: TGTGCCAGCAGCAACAGGGGGGTGGCAGATACGCAGTATTTT.

The rearrangement links TRBV9 to TRBJ2-6; the D gene is possibly TRBD2 (7 bases). The ends were cut back, 4 bases at V and 4 bases at J, with 24 bases in the middle. Germline V CDR1 and CDR2: SGDLS, YYNGEE. This CDR3 has 19 residues. The CDR3 sequence: CASSPFGWGGSGGANVLTF. CDR3 bases: TGTGCCAGCAGCCCGTTCGGTTGGGGGGGCTCAGGAGGGGCCAACGTCCTGACTTTC.

This rearrangement joins TRBV19 to TRBJ1-3; D gene unclear. With 5 bases removed from V and 0 bases from J, the gap between germline ends came to 11 bases. The CDR3 is made up of 15 amino acids. Germline CDR1 LNHDA, CDR2 SQIVND (reference sequence). The CDR3 here is CASSVTIGSGNTIYF. The CDR3 DNA follows: TGTGCCAGTAGTGTGACAATTGGCTCTGGAAACACCATATATTTT.

The chain employs TRBV2 and TRBJ2-7, with D possibly being TRBD2 (6 bases). The length of the CDR3 is 13 residues. Germline lookup yields CDR1 SNHLY and CDR2 FYNNEI. V lost 7 bases, J lost 3 bases, and 13 bases lay in between. CDR3 sequence reads: CASKLAGNYEQYF. CDR3 bases: TGTGCCAGCAAACTTGCGGGGAACTACGAGCAGTACTTC.

This rearrangement joins TRBV7-9 to TRBJ1-5; tentative D call: TRBD1 (6 bases). The germline V and J ends were trimmed by 5 bases and 0 bases, with 14 bases remaining between them. Germline V gene lookup returns CDR1 SEHNR and CDR2 FQNEAQ (reference sequence). The CDR3 sequence is 16 residues long. The CDR3 DNA sequence: TGTGCCAGCAGCGGACAGACAGGAGATAGCAATCAGCCCCAGCATTTT. It translates to CASSGQTGDSNQPQHF.

This rearrangement joins TRBV9 to TRBJ1-5, with a weak D call TRBD1 (6 bases). CDR1 is SGDLS and CDR2 is YYNGEE in the germline V gene. The CDR3 contains 15 residues. Between the trimmed V and J ends, which lost 4 bases and 7 bases, there was a span of 18 bases. The CDR3 DNA is TGTGCCAGCAGCCCCACCGGGGGGGCACGACAGCCCCAGCATTTT. Encoded protein: CASSPTGGARQPQHF. The complete variable domain, with remaining parts taken from reference TRBV9 and TRBJ1-5, reads DSGVTQTPKHLITATGQRVTLRCSPRSGDLSVYWYQQSLDQGLQFLIQYYNGEERAKGNILERFSAQQFPDLHSELNLSSLELGDSALYFCASSPTGGARQPQHFGDGTRLSIL.

The chain is built from TRBV4-1 and TRBJ2-7, with TRBD2 matching 7 bases. This CDR3 has 15 amino acids. Losses at the gene ends were 1 base for V and 4 bases for J; bases not matched to a gene: 7. The germline V gene encodes CDR1 MGHRA and CDR2 YSYEKL. The CDR3, as DNA: TGCGCCAGCAGCCAAGGGTCGGGACTACTTTACGAGCAGTACTTC. Its protein is CASSQGSGLLYEQYF.

In DNA, the CDR3 is TGTGCCAGCTCGACAGGGGGTCTTGCAGATACGCAGTATTTT. Protein: CASSTGGLADTQYF. The chain uses TRBV6-1 and TRBJ2-3, with 9 bases fitting TRBD1. With V trimmed by 8 bases and J by 4 bases, 7 bases remained unmatched. The germline gives CDR1 MNHNS, CDR2 SASEGT. The CDR3 is 14 amino acids.

The rearrangement links TRBV27 to TRBJ2-7, with unresolved D. V lost 5 bases to trimming and J lost 7 bases, with 12 bases between them. Germline values: CDR1 MNHEY, CDR2 SMNVEV (reference sequence). The CDR3 is 12 amino acids. CDR3: CASSNLGQEQYF. CDR3 nucleotides: TGTGCCAGCAGTAATCTCGGCCAGGAGCAGTACTTC.

The J gene is TRBJ2-7, the V gene TRBV5-1; D gene unclear. The germline V gene has CDR1 SGHRS and CDR2 YFSETQ. The CDR3 contains 13 residues. V lost 0 bases, J lost 6 bases, and 10 bases lay in between. The CDR3: CASSLEGSGEQYF. CDR3 DNA: TGCGCCAGCAGCTTGGAGGGCAGTGGCGAGCAGTACTTC.

V usage is TRBV27 and J usage is TRBJ2-1; TRBD2 aligns across 12 bases. Germline V gene data show CDR1 as MNHEY and CDR2 as SMNVEV (reference sequence). The CDR3 has 19 residues. The junction had 14 bases not matched to a gene; V was cut back by 3 bases and J by 5 bases. CDR3 nucleotide sequence: TGTGCCAGCAGTTTTTCAGGGTCTCCGGGACTAGCGGGTAACAATGAGCAGTTCTTC. Translating gives CASSFSGSPGLAGNNEQFF.

The table lists this clone with a count of one. The V gene is TRBV9, the J gene TRBJ2-7; TRBD1 aligns across 7 bases. After removal of 3 bases from V and 2 bases from J, the junction contained 11 bases not matched to a gene. CDR1 is SGDLS and CDR2 is YYNGEE in the germline V gene. The CDR3 covers 16 residues. The CDR3 is CASSDGRGQAAYEQYF. The CDR3 DNA follows: TGTGCCAGCAGCGACGGGCGAGGACAGGCCGCCTACGAGCAGTACTTC.

The CDR3 DNA sequence: TGTGCCAGGGCTCGACAGGGAACCCCCTACGAGCAGTACTTC. Its translation: CARARQGTPYEQYF. This rearrangement joins TRBV2 to TRBJ2-7; TRBD1 matches 7 bases. The CDR3 runs 14 residues. Germline V lookup: CDR1 SNHLY, CDR2 FYNNEI. V was pared by 9 bases and J by 2 bases, with 10 bases of the junction left unmatched.

The chain's CDR3 is CASLLAYNQPQHF. CDR3 sequence (DNA): TGTGCCAGCTTACTGGCTTACAATCAGCCCCAGCATTTT. V gene TRBV19 combines with J gene TRBJ1-5; D gene ambiguous. Looked up from germline, CDR1 is LNHDA and CDR2 is SQIVND (reference sequence). Trimming removed 9 bases at V and 3 bases at J, with 12 bases between. The CDR3 is 13 amino acids. Complete variable domain (other parts from reference TRBV19 and TRBJ1-5): DGGITQSPKYLFRKEGQNVTLSCEQNLNHDAMYWYRQDPGQGLRLIYYSQIVNDFQKGDIAEGYSVSREKKESFPLTVTSAQKNPTAFYLCASLLAYNQPQHFGDGTRLSIL.

The J gene is TRBJ2-1, the V gene TRBV28, with 13 bases lining up with TRBD2. The V gene's germline CDR1 is MDHEN and CDR2 SYDVKM. V lost 6 bases, J lost 0 bases, and 14 bases stayed unmatched. There are 20 residues in the CDR3. The CDR3 region is CASSLTGLAGEKSSYNEQFF. The CDR3 DNA reads as TGTGCCAGCAGCCTCACCGGACTAGCGGGAGAAAAAAGCTCCTACAATGAGCAGTTCTTC.

CDR3 protein: CASSQDGNSHYGYTF. CDR3 DNA sequence: TGCGCCAGCAGCCAAGATGGTAACAGCCACTATGGCTACACCTTC. The J gene is TRBJ1-2, the V gene TRBV4-1; D is unresolved. Trimming removed 0 bases from V and 3 bases from J, with 11 bases in between. The CDR3 consists of 15 residues. Germline assignment: CDR1 MGHRA and CDR2 YSYEKL.